The present T cell receptor beta chain was sequenced within a study of tumor and adjacent non-tumor tissue in lung cancer. A modified ARM-PCR protocol with three rounds of nested PCR amplified TCRbeta. One entry per CDR3 protein, called by TCRdb with MiXCR from the multiplex PCR reads. Of 65,000 to 95,000 distinct CDR3 sequences listed, around 86% are singletons. In the case of this clonotype: Its target is unknown.

No cell sorting was done before RNA was extracted from the tissue. Chemotherapy-naive patients with new lung cancer underwent thoracic surgery in China, August–late 2014. Overall study findings and caveats: Normal lung showed higher cumulative top 100 clone frequency than tumor. Compared with tumor, normal lung showed significantly lower TCR diversity.

This CDR3 has 16 amino acids. V was clipped by 4 bases and J by 11 bases, with 23 bases between them. The source of this sequence is a woman aged 45-59 years with non-small cell lung cancer. This chain joins TRBV6-7 and TRBJ1-4; D may be TRBD1 (5 bases). TRBV6-7 is an ORF, and what it does is uncertain. The specimen sequenced was lung tumor tissue. CDR3 in DNA: TGTGCCAGCAGTTCCTGGGGCCGACCAACTAACGATAAACTGTTTTTT. Residues: CASSSWGRPTNDKLFF.